A selection of T cell receptor beta chains follows, all from one sample in a study of blood T cells in healthy people across ages. Using its own MiXCR run on the 5' RACE reads, TCRdb lists one record per CDR3 protein. The sample has about 380,000 distinct CDR3 sequences; roughly half are singletons. The sample comprised blood. The receptors stem from a man aged 55 to 70 in good health. Each CDR3 is given with its conserved first and last residue. Fields, in order: CDR3 length, V gene, CDR3 protein.

15 | TRBV18 | CASSPPQGANYGYTF
11 | TRBV20-1 | CSASFGNEQFF
16 | TRBV20-1 | CSAPWGGRALADTQYF
17 | TRBV28 | CASRRGRGVSGANVLTF
11 | TRBV11-2 | CASSLGGTLHF
14 | TRBV20-1 | CSATDRGYAYEQFF
17 | TRBV4-3 | CASSQDLNLSSYNEQFF
14 | TRBV20-1 | CSAPIGTVNYGYTF
14 | TRBV3-1 | CASSRRTAQETQYF
15 | TRBV10-3 | CAISPALAGEYEQYF
13 | TRBV6-2/TRBV6-3 | CASSYNSKYGYTF
15 | TRBV29-1 | CSVEHPRGMNTEAFF
15 | TRBV7-6 | CASSLQGGRTDTQYF
15 | TRBV7-2 | CASSLGAGEVYEQYF
13 | TRBV6-5 | CATREGPGDTQYF
14 | TRBV12-3/TRBV12-4 | CARTTGAGANVLTF
12 | TRBV25-1 | CASSERRIGYTF
15 | TRBV18 | CASSLKTGTTDTQYF
13 | TRBV12-3/TRBV12-4 | CASTLQNTGELFF
13 | TRBV3-1 | CASSLGLFYEQYF
14 | TRBV28 | CASRTPGQFTEAFF
16 | TRBV6-2/TRBV6-3 | CASRPLAGGPIGEQYF
14 | TRBV30 | CAWSVTSGNYEQYF
14 | TRBV7-6 | CASSLAGDHNEQFF
15 | TRBV3-1 | CASSRFIAQQETQYF
14 | TRBV24-1 | CATSDPGGTDTQYF
18 | TRBV27 | CASTSIWRGGGPKNIQYF
14 | TRBV11-2 | CASSLVGYQETQYF
17 | TRBV2 | CASSDVPPGAVNEKLFF
15 | TRBV10-3 | CAISEDGPSYNEQFF
15 | TRBV7-9 | CASSRKGQGSYEQYF
15 | TRBV6-5 | CASGGLAGGTDTQYF
15 | TRBV7-9 | CASSDWREVADTQYF
15 | TRBV20-1 | CSAPRWVAGYYEQYF
14 | TRBV4-1 | CASSHTYEVSEQYF
14 | TRBV20-1 | CSATNSRPSYEQYF
14 | TRBV5-1 | CASGRQGAPDEAFF
14 | TRBV7-3 | CASSPGTGGETQYF
15 | TRBV12-3/TRBV12-4 | CASSLRAGGLTEQFF
15 | TRBV18 | CASSLRDSSSYEQYF
15 | TRBV15 | CATSRDRGPYYEQYF
16 | TRBV6-2/TRBV6-3 | CASSPPPSGVLREQYF
13 | TRBV24-1 | CATKDRVQETQYF
14 | TRBV5-1 | CASSLAAEPYEQYF
16 | TRBV4-1 | CASSPKRGTSYNEQFF
15 | TRBV20-1 | CSASKLAGASETQYF
15 | TRBV7-2 | CASSLARGGRYEQFF
13 | TRBV15 | CATQREVDYGYTF